Listed below are T cell receptor beta chains from one sample, sequenced in a study of CD8 T cells in Susac syndrome. TCRdb re-analysed the immunoSEQ multiplex PCR reads in MiXCR, keeping a single row per CDR3 protein. The data hold over 100,000 distinct CDR3 sequences, with around 97% observed a single time. Sequencing used CD4+ T cells from PBMCs. Receptors originate from a human donor in good health. Both conserved end residues are part of each CDR3. A D gene is named only where the DNA matches it firmly. Clone size is shown for a subset of rows, as once, few, many or a class of expanded clone.

TRBV5-4 once TRBD1 CASSAGTGDFGYTF
TRBV19 - - CASSIDTGTEAFF
TRBV5-1 - - CASSPRDGTDTQYF
TRBV6-5 - TRBD1 CASSSRQGDYGYTF
TRBV29-1 once - CSVEWGSNYGYTF
TRBV12-3/TRBV12-4 - - CASSLTPDSNQPQHF
TRBV4-1 - TRBD1 CASSQDPAGTVSYEQYF
TRBV3-1 - - CASSQEGSGANVLTF
TRBV7-9 - - CASRSADGSYEQYF
TRBV6-2/TRBV6-3 - TRBD2 CASSYGRGNEQFF
TRBV7-3 - - CASSFITGAGELFF
TRBV3-1 - TRBD1 CASTLRGRGLSHEQFF
TRBV23-1 - TRBD2 CASSQGPSGGYEQYF
TRBV5-1 - - CASSLIPDPNQPQHF
TRBV29-1 - - CSVERGRTEAFF
TRBV5-1 - TRBD2 CASSLPMRGGLDEQFF
TRBV12-3/TRBV12-4 - TRBD1 CASSWGQGAANEKLFF
TRBV2 - TRBD1 CASSVGTGDYSSYNEQFF
TRBV30 - - CAWSVSTRETQYF
TRBV15 - TRBD1 CATSRGPDTGQGINGYTF
TRBV5-1 - TRBD2 CASSPPAGEGETQYF
TRBV6-6 - - CASSYSGSGGNEQYF
TRBV3-1 - TRBD1 CASSRNFLTGSAYEQYF
TRBV12-3/TRBV12-4 - TRBD1 CASSYSNLRTGLSYEQYF
TRBV12-3/TRBV12-4 once - CASSTLTVDTQYF
TRBV5-1 - TRBD1 CASSEGQAYEQYF
TRBV6-5 - TRBD1 CASSSPGQRTGGANVLTF
TRBV18 - TRBD1 CASSAGTGGNTEAFF
TRBV19 - - CAVVGGGVTDTQYF
TRBV29-1 - - CSVDEGWGYTF
TRBV2 - - CACGELTDTQYF
TRBV12-3/TRBV12-4 - TRBD2 CASSLPGLAGGPLDTQYF
TRBV29-1 once - CSVDGRLNGYTF
TRBV12-3/TRBV12-4 - TRBD1 CASRNPSGTGVYGGYTF
TRBV28 - - CASSFEATDTQYF
TRBV6-2/TRBV6-3 - TRBD1 CASSAYRDRAYEQYF
TRBV24-1 - - CATSDPTGTDTQYF
TRBV29-1 - - CSVENPRGASYNEQFF
TRBV3-1 once - CASSQEFRNEQFF
TRBV5-4 - - CASSPRPDQPQHF
TRBV2 - - CASTRIYEQYF
TRBV5-8 - - CASSLRGAFGGELFF
TRBV29-1 - - CSVGPVSRNTEAFF
TRBV20-1 - TRBD1 CSASLRDRVFHEKLFF
TRBV27 - - CASSFRGETQYF
TRBV18 - - CASSPKVDSSYEQYF
TRBV6-5 - TRBD1 CASNDRVTYEQYF